This record looks at one T cell receptor (beta chain) sequence and its context. The record originates from a study of blood T cell repertoires in COVID-19. From germline, CDR1 is SGHNT and CDR2 YYREEE (reference sequence). The ends lost 3 bases at V and 0 bases at J; junction bases unmatched: 1. This CDR3 spans 15 amino acids. TCRdb's table, derived via immunoSEQ multiplex PCR, lists solely in-frame clones and lacks some. The sample contains about 330,000 clones, approximately 85% of which appear only once. This sequence was found in a woman in her forties or fifties with acute or convalescent COVID-19. The sequencing sample was made of peripheral blood. The chain employs TRBV5-4 and TRBJ1-1; TRBD1 matches at 11 bases. DNA for the CDR3: TGTGCCAGCAGCTGGGACAGGGGGGTGAACACTGAAGCTTTCTTT. Translation: CASSWDRGVNTEAFF.